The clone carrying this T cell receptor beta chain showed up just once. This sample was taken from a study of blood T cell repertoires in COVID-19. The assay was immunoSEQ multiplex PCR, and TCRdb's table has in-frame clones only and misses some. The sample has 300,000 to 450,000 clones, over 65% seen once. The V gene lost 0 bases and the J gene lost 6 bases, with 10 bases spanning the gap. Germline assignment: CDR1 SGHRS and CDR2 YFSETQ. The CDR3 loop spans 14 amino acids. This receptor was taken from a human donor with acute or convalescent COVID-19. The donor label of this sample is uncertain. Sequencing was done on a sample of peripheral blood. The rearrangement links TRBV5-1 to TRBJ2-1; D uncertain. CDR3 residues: CASSLGLVVNEQFF. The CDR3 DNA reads TGCGCCAGCAGCTTGGGCTTAGTCGTCAATGAGCAGTTCTTC.